A selection of T cell receptor beta chains follows, all from one sample in a study of control samples from healthy donors and cancer patients. Method: immunoSEQ multiplex PCR; TCRdb's copy keeps in-frame clones and lacks some. The sample lists roughly 120,000 clones; over 85% were seen once. The sequenced sample consisted of blood. The source is a man younger than 40 in good health. Both conserved end residues are part of each CDR3. D genes are given only for firm matches. The size field is filled for only some rows; it gives once, few, many or a size class.

V	D	J	size	CDR3	DNA
TRBV28	NA	TRBJ1-1	NA	CASSFEFGVNTEAFF	TGTGCCAGCAGTTTCGAGTTCGGGGTGAACACTGAAGCTTTCTTT
TRBV4-1	TRBD2	TRBJ2-1	few	CASSQDYGIAGGLNEQFF	TGCGCCAGCAGCCAAGATTACGGCATAGCGGGGGGGCTCAATGAGCAGTTCTTC
TRBV4-3	TRBD2	TRBJ2-2	NA	CASSQGYRTSGGRELFF	TGCGCCAGCAGCCAAGGATACCGGACTAGCGGGGGCCGGGAGCTGTTTTTT
TRBV20-1	NA	TRBJ2-1	NA	CSASDFRLSSYNEQFF	TGCAGTGCTAGTGATTTTAGACTGAGCTCCTACAATGAGCAGTTCTTC
TRBV7-9	TRBD2	TRBJ2-1	NA	CASSLARGGANEQFF	TGTGCCAGCAGCTTAGCGCGCGGGGGGGCGAATGAGCAGTTCTTC
TRBV6-2/TRBV6-3	NA	TRBJ2-7	once	CASSWTFYEQYF	TGTGCCAGCAGTTGGACATTCTACGAGCAGTACTTC
TRBV7-2	NA	TRBJ2-7	NA	CASSFEVGGYEQYF	TGTGCCAGCAGCTTCGAGGTGGGAGGATACGAGCAGTACTTC
TRBV11-2	TRBD2	TRBJ2-3	NA	CASTVAGPTDTQYF	TGTGCCAGCACTGTAGCGGGGCCCACAGATACGCAGTATTTT
TRBV9	NA	TRBJ1-5	NA	CASSRGTASYQPQHF	TGTGCCAGCAGTCGGGGGACGGCTTCCTATCAGCCCCAGCATTTT
TRBV7-2	TRBD1	TRBJ1-6	NA	CASSLAAGTGANSPLHF	TGTGCCAGCAGCTTAGCCGCCGGGACAGGGGCGAATTCACCCCTCCACTTT
TRBV6-2/TRBV6-3	NA	TRBJ1-2	NA	CASSLDYGYTF	TGTGCCAGCAGTCTTGACTATGGCTACACCTTC
TRBV7-9	NA	TRBJ2-7	NA	CASSSQGYEQYF	TGTGCCAGCAGCTCACAAGGCTACGAGCAGTACTTC
TRBV9	NA	TRBJ1-1	NA	CASSAGQGFTEAFF	TGTGCCAGCAGCGCCGGTCAGGGTTTCACTGAAGCTTTCTTT
TRBV4-1	NA	TRBJ1-2	NA	CASSQVTGPYGYTF	TGCGCCAGCAGCCAAGTAACAGGACCCTATGGCTACACCTTC
TRBV7-6	NA	TRBJ2-3	NA	CASSPRLVRGSTDTQYF	TGTGCCAGCAGCCCGCGACTAGTCAGGGGTAGCACAGATACGCAGTATTTT
TRBV19	NA	TRBJ1-6	NA	CASSQSSYNSPLHF	TGTGCCAGTAGTCAGAGCTCCTATAATTCACCCCTCCACTTT
TRBV18	TRBD1	TRBJ2-5	once	CASSTGQGPTETQYF	TGTGCCAGCTCAACGGGACAGGGGCCCACAGAGACCCAGTACTTC
TRBV6-1	NA	TRBJ1-6	once	CASSEGRNSPLHF	TGTGCCAGCAGTGAAGGGAGGAATTCACCCCTCCACTTT
TRBV4-2	NA	TRBJ1-1	NA	CASSQEATALNTEAFF	TGTGCCAGCAGCCAAGAAGCGACAGCCCTGAACACTGAAGCTTTCTTT
TRBV6-5	NA	TRBJ2-3	once	CASSLETGTQYF	TGTGCCAGCAGTTTAGAGACTGGTACGCAGTATTTT
TRBV18	NA	TRBJ2-1	NA	CASSPVTGLNNEQFF	TGTGCCAGCTCACCTGTTACAGGACTCAACAATGAGCAGTTCTTC
TRBV3-1/TRBV3-2	TRBD2	TRBJ2-7	NA	CASSRSGGYEQYF	TGTGCCAGCAGCCGAAGCGGGGGGTACGAGCAGTACTTC